This passage covers 5 T cell receptor beta chains from one sample sequenced in a study of T cell responses to AZD1222 COVID-19 vaccine. Profiled with immunoSEQ multiplex PCR; TCRdb holds only in-frame clones, not every one. The repertoire has roughly 120,000 clones, around 90% of them found once; the top ten carry roughly 4%. The specimen was peripheral blood, collected on day 0 of AZD1222 vaccination. These receptors were obtained from an adult in good health.

The gene calls are TRBV6-5 and TRBJ1-2; D ambiguous. The germline CDR1 and CDR2 sequences are MNHEY and SVGAGI. The germline V and J ends were trimmed by 2 bases and 4 bases, with 11 bases remaining between them. The CDR3 consists of 14 residues. The CDR3 DNA reads TGTGCCAGCAGTTACGCCGGGGAGGCCTATGGCTACACCTTC. Translated: CASSYAGEAYGYTF.

The genes are TRBV19 and TRBJ1-2, with a tentative D call TRBD1 (5 bases). V was cut by 2 bases and J by 11 bases, with 18 bases left in between. CDR1 is LNHDA and CDR2 is SQIVND in the germline V gene (reference sequence). The CDR3 runs to 14 residues. The CDR3 bases are TGTGCCAGTAGTATATCGGACACCTCCTTAGGGTACACCTTC. This gives the protein CASSISDTSLGYTF.

In its sample, this clone was seen many times. Within the sample, other DNA sequences also encode this same CDR3. The chain uses TRBV6-5 and TRBJ2-7; a weak D match, TRBD2 (6 bases). V lost 2 bases and J lost 3, with 8 bases in between. Germline values: CDR1 MNHEY, CDR2 SVGAGI. This CDR3 has 13 amino acids. CDR3 sequence reads: CASSYRLDYEQYF. The CDR3 region has the DNA TGTGCCAGCAGTTACCGACTAGACTACGAGCAGTACTTC.

The rearrangement links TRBV4-3 to TRBJ2-7, with no clear D. The germline gives CDR1 LGHNA, CDR2 YSLEER. The CDR3 consists of 13 residues. V was clipped by 3 bases and J by 6 bases, with 12 bases between them. The CDR3, as DNA: TGCGCCAGCAGCCAGCAAATAACAGTCGAGCAGTACTTC. Translating it yields CASSQQITVEQYF.

This clone has a single count. This chain links TRBV5-4 with TRBJ2-1; 8 bases agree with TRBD1. CDR1 SGHNT and CDR2 YYREEE come from the germline V gene (reference sequence). The CDR3 totals 14 residues. V was clipped by 2 bases and J by 5 bases; unmatched bases: 3. The CDR3 DNA reads as TGTGCCAGCAGCTTCCAGGGGGCTGACAATGAGCAGTTCTTC. This gives the protein CASSFQGADNEQFF.